This T cell receptor (beta chain) was captured by sequencing in a study of T cells expressing NK-cell markers. Germline V CDR1 and CDR2: SNHLY, FYNNEI. The CDR3 runs 12 residues. TCRdb reprocessed the 5' RACE reads; each CDR3 protein has one entry and no DNA is given. The ten most abundant clones cover 4% to 5% of a sample with roughly 300,000 distinct CDR3 sequences. Sequencing was done on a sample of blood T cells: a sorted CD56 or NKG2C T cell subset, CD4+ or CD8+ T cells, or bulk PBMC T cells (not recorded which). This sequence was found in a woman between 18 and 75 years old in good health. V gene TRBV2 combines with J gene TRBJ1-3. CDR3 loop: CASSGGAKTIYF.